This entry features one TCR beta chain sequence. This specimen belongs to a study of T cell responses to AZD1222 COVID-19 vaccine. CDR1 and CDR2 (germline): SGHRS, YFSETQ. Trimming took 4 bases from V and 0 from J, leaving 4 bases between them. This CDR3 is built from 12 residues. The repertoire was sequenced with immunoSEQ multiplex PCR; TCRdb's copy has only in-frame clones and lacks some. The table shows roughly 270,000 clones, with almost 95% occurring only once. Sequences were derived from peripheral blood, sampled 28 days after the second AZD1222 dose. The chain links TRBV5-1 to TRBJ2-5; D gene uncertain. The sequence was collected from an adult who received the AZD1222 COVID-19 vaccine. Here the CDR3 reads CASSGDQETQYF. The CDR3 region has the DNA TGCGCCAGCAGCGGGGACCAAGAGACCCAGTACTTC.